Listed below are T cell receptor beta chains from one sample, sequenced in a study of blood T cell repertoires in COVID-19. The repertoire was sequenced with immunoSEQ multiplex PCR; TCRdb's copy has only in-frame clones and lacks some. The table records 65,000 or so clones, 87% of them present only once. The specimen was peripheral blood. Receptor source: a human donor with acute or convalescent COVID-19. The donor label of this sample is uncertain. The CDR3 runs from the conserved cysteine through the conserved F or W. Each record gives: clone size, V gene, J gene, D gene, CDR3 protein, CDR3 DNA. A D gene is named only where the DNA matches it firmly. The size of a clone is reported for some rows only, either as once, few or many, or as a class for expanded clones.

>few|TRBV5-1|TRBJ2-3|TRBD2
CASSLDRLAGGADTQYF
TGCGCCAGCAGCTTGGACAGACTAGCGGGAGGGGCAGATACGCAGTATTTT
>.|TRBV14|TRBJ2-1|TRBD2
CASSQDGTSGRPYTEQFF
TGTGCCAGCAGCCAAGATGGGACTAGCGGGAGGCCCTACACTGAGCAGTTCTTC
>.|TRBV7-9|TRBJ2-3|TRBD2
CASSPFGGGRTDTQYF
TGTGCCAGCAGCCCTTTTGGGGGGGGTAGAACAGATACGCAGTATTTT
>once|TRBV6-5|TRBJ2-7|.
CASTQGEKEQYF
TGTGCCAGCACCCAGGGCGAAAAGGAGCAGTACTTC
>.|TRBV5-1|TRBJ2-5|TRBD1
CASSRWTGFGDGETQYF
TGCGCCAGCAGCAGATGGACAGGGTTCGGGGATGGAGAGACCCAGTACTTC
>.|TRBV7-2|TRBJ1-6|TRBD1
CASSSTGESPLHF
TGTGCCAGCAGCTCGACAGGGGAATCACCCCTCCACTTT
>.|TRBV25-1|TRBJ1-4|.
CASSEPRTTNEKLFF
TGTGCCAGCAGTGAACCCAGGACAACTAATGAAAAACTGTTTTTT
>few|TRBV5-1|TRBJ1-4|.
CASSSGTTATNEKLFF
TGCGCCAGCAGCAGCGGGACGACCGCAACTAATGAAAAACTGTTTTTT
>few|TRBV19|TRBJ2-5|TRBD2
CASSIYRLAGAETQYF
TGTGCCAGTAGTATTTATCGACTAGCGGGAGCAGAGACCCAGTACTTC
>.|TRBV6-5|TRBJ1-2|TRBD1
CASSYSRDSPYGYTF
TGTGCCAGCAGTTACTCGAGGGACAGCCCTTATGGCTACACCTTC
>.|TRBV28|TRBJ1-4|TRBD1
CASSSAGTGNEKLFF
TGTGCCAGCAGCTCAGCCGGGACAGGCAATGAAAAACTGTTTTTT
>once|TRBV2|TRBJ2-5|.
CASSEALPGPSHSQETQYF
TGTGCCAGCAGTGAAGCGCTTCCCGGTCCCTCGCATTCTCAAGAGACCCAGTACTTC